Below, 3 T cell receptor beta chains from the same sample are listed, as sequenced in a study of blood T cell repertoires in COVID-19. TCRdb keeps only in-frame clones here, not all; method: immunoSEQ multiplex PCR. The sample has some 98,000 clones; approximately 86% are singletons. What was sequenced was peripheral blood. These receptors were taken from an older man with active or convalescent COVID-19.

The rearrangement links TRBV7-3 to TRBJ2-2, with 8 bases fitting TRBD2. CDR1 is SGHTA and CDR2 is FQGTGA in the germline V gene. The CDR3 loop spans 14 amino acids. With 4 bases clipped from V and 5 bases from J, the junction kept 3 bases outside the gene matches. This chain's CDR3 is CASSSVAGTGELFF. The CDR3 bases are TGTGCCAGCAGCTCCGTAGCGGGGACCGGGGAGCTGTTTTTT.

This clone was detected once. V gene TRBV10-2 combines with J gene TRBJ2-1; TRBD2 is a possible D gene (6 bases). Looked up from germline, CDR1 is WSHSY and CDR2 is SAAADI. V was trimmed by 2 bases and J by 2 bases, leaving 13 bases between them. The CDR3 sequence is 16 residues long. The CDR3 is CASSEAPSVPYNEQFF. Written as DNA, the CDR3 is TGCGCCAGCAGTGAGGCCCCTAGCGTCCCCTACAATGAGCAGTTCTTC.

V usage is TRBV7-2 and J usage is TRBJ2-1; 11 positions match TRBD2. V dropped 6 bases and J dropped 7; count of bases not matched to a gene: 11. The V gene's germline CDR1 is SGHTA and CDR2 FQGNSA. The CDR3 has 16 amino acids. In DNA, the CDR3 is TGTGCCAGCAGTCTCATTAGCGGGGGGGCCGGGAATGAGCAGTTCTTC. It specifies CASSLISGGAGNEQFF.